This is a list of T cell receptor beta chains from one sample in a study of blood T cell repertoires in COVID-19. Libraries were prepared by immunoSEQ multiplex PCR; TCRdb keeps only in-frame clonotypes and omits some of them. In the table there are approximately 210,000 clones, 65% to 85% of which are singletons. Input material: peripheral blood. All receptors derive from a woman aged 45-65 years with acute or convalescent COVID-19. Each CDR3 is given with its conserved first and last residue. Fields, in order: V gene, CDR3 length, CDR3 protein.

TRBV11-1 | 15 | CASSYLEMNTGELFF
TRBV13 | 16 | CASSSQTSGHRETQYF
TRBV3-1/TRBV3-2 | 12 | CASSQGADTQYF
TRBV11-2 | 15 | CASSLGDRSQETQYF
TRBV12-5 | 12 | CASGLGTGPKDF
TRBV6-5 | 14 | CASRRQGANEKLFF
TRBV12-5 | 16 | CASGAFQREGHNEQFF
TRBV5-6 | 14 | CASSTLAGGYEQYF
TRBV24-1 | 16 | CATSSRDRGWTNEQFF
TRBV13 | 14 | CASSLTRGHNEQFF
TRBV11-2 | 13 | CASKLPGGHGYTF
TRBV18 | 14 | CASSRARSSYEQYF
TRBV3-1/TRBV3-2 | 16 | CASSQELQSPTDEQFF
TRBV6-5 | 13 | CASSRSTPYEQYF
TRBV5-1 | 14 | CASKLAGGTDTQYF
TRBV5-3 | 17 | CARSCTDRGSINYGYTF
TRBV7-2 | 13 | CASSLTQSYEQYF
TRBV5-1 | 15 | CASSKREGTPYEQYF
TRBV27 | 13 | CASMTGRPPEAFF
TRBV6-5 | 13 | CASRLTENYGYTF
TRBV11-3 | 14 | CASSFGQATYEQYF
TRBV25-1 | 15 | CASSEYQGAGETQYF
TRBV12-3/TRBV12-4 | 13 | CASSPGDNEKLFF
TRBV20-1 | 16 | CSASGTSGSPGETQYF
TRBV27 | 17 | CASSFGTGGRGANVLTF
TRBV7-8 | 15 | CASSLVSGTSYEQYF
TRBV5-1 | 11 | CASSPGGGYTF
TRBV28 | 15 | CASSHGGSGTDTQYF
TRBV11-2 | 14 | CASSSSFGVYEQYF
TRBV19 | 15 | CASRTSGAPNQPQHF
TRBV5-1 | 14 | CASSQGQGGDEQYF
TRBV5-4 | 18 | CASSLDRGTGRSNTEAFF
TRBV6-2/TRBV6-3 | 11 | CASSLYNEQFF
TRBV15 | 15 | CATSTLAGAYNEQFF
TRBV5-1 | 16 | CASSLGPGQGAYEQYF
TRBV10-3 | 13 | CAISELMNTEAFF
TRBV20-1 | 16 | CSASFRGAGKVEPLHF
TRBV19 | 17 | CASSILFGIGNTGELFF
TRBV6-5 | 13 | CASSRDRSDEQFF
TRBV11-3 | 13 | CASSLHGGTEAFF
TRBV11-1 | 15 | CASSETSGQRYEQYF
TRBV2 | 15 | CASSVSRGTQETQYF
TRBV6-6 | 14 | CASRSQGLNTEAFF
TRBV6-5 | 16 | CASSYWGLAGRQTQYF
TRBV3-1/TRBV3-2 | 13 | CASSQVRGNEQFF
TRBV7-3 | 14 | CASSLTSRENEQFF
TRBV6-1 | 14 | CASSESRGRETQYF
TRBV19 | 16 | CASSPRDRGTDYGYTF
TRBV7-3 | 14 | CASSLGRQNTEAFF
TRBV5-6 | 16 | CASSNEEGRNPYEQYF
TRBV7-6 | 22 | CASSPVFWGAGGTSASGNTIYF
TRBV12-3/TRBV12-4 | 13 | CASRASGRNEQFF
TRBV6-1 | 16 | CASSERPAGANEKLFF
TRBV6-1 | 16 | CASSGGNGGSSYEQYF
TRBV7-2 | 16 | CASSFVSGGERGKLFF